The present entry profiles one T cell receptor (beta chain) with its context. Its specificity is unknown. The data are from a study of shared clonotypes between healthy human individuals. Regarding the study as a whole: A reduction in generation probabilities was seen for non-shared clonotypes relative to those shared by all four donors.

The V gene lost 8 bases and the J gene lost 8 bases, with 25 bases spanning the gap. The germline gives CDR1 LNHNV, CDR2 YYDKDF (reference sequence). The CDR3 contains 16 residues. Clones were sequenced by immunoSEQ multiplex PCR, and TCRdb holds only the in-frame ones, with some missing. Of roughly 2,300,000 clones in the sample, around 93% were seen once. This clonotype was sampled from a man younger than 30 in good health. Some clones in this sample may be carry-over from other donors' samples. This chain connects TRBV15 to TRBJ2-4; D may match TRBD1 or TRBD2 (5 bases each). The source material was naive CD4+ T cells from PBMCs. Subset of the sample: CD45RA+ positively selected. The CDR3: CATHRGGGKGGDIQYF. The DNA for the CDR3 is TGTGCCACCCACCGTGGGGGTGGGAAAGGTGGGGACATTCAGTACTTC.